The rows below give T cell receptor beta chains drawn from one sample of a study of Ad26.COV2.S vaccination and SARS-CoV-2 variants. Measured with immunoSEQ multiplex PCR; TCRdb has only the in-frame clones, and not every one. Of 300,000 to 400,000 clones listed, about 86% are singletons. The sequencing here drew on peripheral blood, taken in a trial of Ad26.COV2.S vaccine versus placebo. The source of these receptors is a person aged 18-65 years who received the Ad26.COV2.S COVID-19 vaccine or a placebo. The CDR3 runs from the conserved cysteine through the conserved F or W. Fields, in order: CDR3 protein, CDR3 DNA, J gene, clone size, V gene, D gene. A D gene is named only where the DNA matches it firmly. Clone sizes are given selectively: once, few, many, or a class where the clone is expanded.

CDR3 protein: CASNPSPEETQYF
CDR3 DNA: TGTGCCAGCAATCCCTCCCCCGAGGAGACCCAGTACTTC
J gene: TRBJ2-5
clone size: NA
V gene: TRBV5-4
D gene: NA

CDR3 protein: CASSLKPSYEQYF
CDR3 DNA: TGTGCCAGCAGTTTGAAGCCCTCCTACGAGCAGTACTTC
J gene: TRBJ2-7
clone size: NA
V gene: TRBV12-3/TRBV12-4
D gene: NA

CDR3 protein: CASSQTTVDGEQYF
CDR3 DNA: TGCGCCAGCAGCCAGACGACAGTGGATGGAGAGCAGTACTTC
J gene: TRBJ2-7
clone size: NA
V gene: TRBV4-3
D gene: NA

CDR3 protein: CASTNPYNEQFF
CDR3 DNA: TGCGCCAGCACGAATCCCTACAATGAGCAGTTCTTC
J gene: TRBJ2-1
clone size: few
V gene: TRBV5-1
D gene: NA

CDR3 protein: CASSQDTGRAREQYF
CDR3 DNA: TGTGCCAGCAGCCAAGACACGGGCAGGGCGAGAGAGCAGTACTTC
J gene: TRBJ2-7
clone size: NA
V gene: TRBV3-1/TRBV3-2
D gene: NA

CDR3 protein: CASRYSNEQFF
CDR3 DNA: TGTGCCAGCAGGTACTCCAATGAGCAGTTCTTC
J gene: TRBJ2-1
clone size: NA
V gene: TRBV6-5
D gene: NA

CDR3 protein: CASSERVRKQYF
CDR3 DNA: TGTGCCAGCAGTGAAAGGGTGCGGAAGCAGTACTTC
J gene: TRBJ2-7
clone size: NA
V gene: TRBV2
D gene: NA

CDR3 protein: CASSQAFREDSPLHF
CDR3 DNA: TGCGCCAGCAGCCAAGCATTCAGGGAAGATTCACCCCTCCACTTT
J gene: TRBJ1-6
clone size: NA
V gene: TRBV4-3
D gene: NA

CDR3 protein: CASVRGLRGELFF
CDR3 DNA: TGCGCCAGCGTACGGGGGCTTAGAGGGGAGCTGTTTTTT
J gene: TRBJ2-2
clone size: few
V gene: TRBV10-1
D gene: NA

CDR3 protein: CASRGGAEETQYF
CDR3 DNA: TGTGCCAGCAGGGGGGGGGCCGAAGAGACCCAGTACTTC
J gene: TRBJ2-5
clone size: NA
V gene: TRBV3-1/TRBV3-2
D gene: NA

CDR3 protein: CASSLGQDNEQFF
CDR3 DNA: TGTGCCAGTTCCCTCGGACAAGACAATGAGCAGTTCTTC
J gene: TRBJ2-1
clone size: few
V gene: TRBV18
D gene: NA

CDR3 protein: CASSTGQPIGYGYTF
CDR3 DNA: TGTGCCAGCAGCACGGGGCAGCCCATAGGTTATGGCTACACCTTC
J gene: TRBJ1-2
clone size: NA
V gene: TRBV5-5
D gene: NA

CDR3 protein: CASSQERNTGELFF
CDR3 DNA: TGCGCCAGCAGCCAAGAAAGGAACACCGGGGAGCTGTTTTTT
J gene: TRBJ2-2
clone size: NA
V gene: TRBV4-3
D gene: NA

CDR3 protein: CASNGPWNKEQYF
CDR3 DNA: TGTGCCAGTAACGGGCCCTGGAATAAAGAGCAGTACTTC
J gene: TRBJ2-7
clone size: NA
V gene: TRBV19
D gene: NA

CDR3 protein: CASSPTQGQGTEAFF
CDR3 DNA: TGTGCCAGCTCACCAACCCAGGGCCAAGGCACTGAAGCTTTCTTT
J gene: TRBJ1-1
clone size: NA
V gene: TRBV18
D gene: NA

CDR3 protein: CASSLLSSGDGMYF
CDR3 DNA: TGCGCCAGCAGCTTGTTATCTAGCGGGGACGGAATGTACTTC
J gene: TRBJ2-7
clone size: NA
V gene: TRBV5-1
D gene: TRBD2

CDR3 protein: CASSVGQGATGELFF
CDR3 DNA: TGTGCCAGCAGCGTAGGTCAGGGGGCGACCGGGGAGCTGTTTTTT
J gene: TRBJ2-2
clone size: NA
V gene: TRBV9
D gene: TRBD1

CDR3 protein: CASSLNLAIIKNIQYF
CDR3 DNA: TGTGCCAGCAGCTTAAATCTAGCGATTATCAAAAACATTCAGTACTTC
J gene: TRBJ2-4
clone size: NA
V gene: TRBV11-2
D gene: NA

CDR3 protein: CAWGVEANYGYTF
CDR3 DNA: TGTGCCTGGGGAGTGGAAGCTAACTATGGCTACACCTTC
J gene: TRBJ1-2
clone size: few
V gene: TRBV30
D gene: NA

CDR3 protein: CASSSRSGGASGTQYF
CDR3 DNA: TGTGCCAGCAGCTCCCGGAGCGGGGGGGCTTCTGGTACGCAGTATTTT
J gene: TRBJ2-3
clone size: NA
V gene: TRBV9
D gene: TRBD2

CDR3 protein: CASSYRLFPGQQETQYF
CDR3 DNA: TGTGCCAGCAGTTACCGACTGTTTCCGGGACAGCAAGAGACCCAGTACTTC
J gene: TRBJ2-5
clone size: once
V gene: TRBV5-6
D gene: TRBD1

CDR3 protein: CASSQDYKGAYEPQHF
CDR3 DNA: TGCGCCAGCAGCCAAGATTATAAGGGGGCCTATGAGCCCCAGCATTTT
J gene: TRBJ1-5
clone size: NA
V gene: TRBV4-3
D gene: TRBD1

CDR3 protein: CASSLATSGYNSPLHF
CDR3 DNA: TGTGCCAGCAGCTTAGCGACCTCTGGGTATAATTCACCCCTCCACTTT
J gene: TRBJ1-6
clone size: NA
V gene: TRBV7-8
D gene: NA

CDR3 protein: CATSDPDRGEETQYF
CDR3 DNA: TGTGCCACCAGTGATCCGGACAGGGGGGAAGAGACCCAGTACTTC
J gene: TRBJ2-5
clone size: NA
V gene: TRBV24-1
D gene: TRBD1

CDR3 protein: CASSEQGGPIYEQYF
CDR3 DNA: TGTGCCAGCAGTGAACAGGGAGGTCCTATCTACGAGCAGTACTTC
J gene: TRBJ2-7
clone size: few
V gene: TRBV2
D gene: NA

CDR3 protein: CASSLTGNQPQHF
CDR3 DNA: TGTGCCAGCAGCCTGACAGGCAATCAGCCCCAGCATTTT
J gene: TRBJ1-5
clone size: NA
V gene: TRBV12-3/TRBV12-4
D gene: NA

CDR3 protein: CASSSHEAMYTEAFF
CDR3 DNA: TGTGCCAGCAGTTCTCACGAGGCAATGTACACTGAAGCTTTCTTT
J gene: TRBJ1-1
clone size: NA
V gene: TRBV6-5
D gene: NA

CDR3 protein: CASRSGTGEAGELFF
CDR3 DNA: TGCGCCAGCAGATCCGGGACAGGGGAGGCCGGGGAGCTGTTTTTT
J gene: TRBJ2-2
clone size: once
V gene: TRBV5-1
D gene: TRBD1

CDR3 protein: CASSLTRQAAGEKLFF
CDR3 DNA: TGTGCCAGCAGCTTGACTCGACAGGCGGCGGGTGAAAAACTGTTTTTT
J gene: TRBJ1-4
clone size: once
V gene: TRBV7-2
D gene: NA

CDR3 protein: CASSLVVAVSNTEAFF
CDR3 DNA: TGTGCCAGCAGCTTAGTGGTTGCGGTTTCGAACACTGAAGCTTTCTTT
J gene: TRBJ1-1
clone size: NA
V gene: TRBV7-2
D gene: NA

CDR3 protein: CASSQSFSGGDTDLYNEQFF
CDR3 DNA: TGTGCCAGCAGCCAATCTTTTAGCGGGGGCGATACCGACCTTTACAATGAGCAGTTCTTC
J gene: TRBJ2-1
clone size: once
V gene: TRBV3-1/TRBV3-2
D gene: TRBD2

CDR3 protein: CASSWSWTGKQETQYF
CDR3 DNA: TGTGCCAGTAGTTGGAGTTGGACAGGAAAACAAGAGACCCAGTACTTC
J gene: TRBJ2-5
clone size: NA
V gene: TRBV19
D gene: TRBD1

CDR3 protein: CASSQVAGAYGYTF
CDR3 DNA: TGCGCCAGCAGCCAAGTGGCAGGGGCGTATGGCTACACCTTC
J gene: TRBJ1-2
clone size: once
V gene: TRBV4-1
D gene: NA

CDR3 protein: CASSGISGANVLTF
CDR3 DNA: TGTGCCAGCAGCGGGATCTCTGGGGCCAACGTCCTGACTTTC
J gene: TRBJ2-6
clone size: NA
V gene: TRBV5-6
D gene: NA

CDR3 protein: CASSSPGLAGGSSYNEQFF
CDR3 DNA: TGTGCCAGTAGTAGCCCGGGACTAGCGGGGGGGAGCTCCTACAATGAGCAGTTCTTC
J gene: TRBJ2-1
clone size: once
V gene: TRBV19
D gene: TRBD2

CDR3 protein: CASSLLASNEKLFF
CDR3 DNA: TGTGCCAGCAGCCTCCTCGCCTCTAATGAAAAACTGTTTTTT
J gene: TRBJ1-4
clone size: NA
V gene: TRBV3-1/TRBV3-2
D gene: NA

CDR3 protein: CASSKALGAKRYGYTF
CDR3 DNA: TGTGCCAGCAGCAAAGCTTTAGGGGCGAAGCGGTATGGCTACACCTTC
J gene: TRBJ1-2
clone size: NA
V gene: TRBV21-1
D gene: NA

CDR3 protein: CASHRDSNTGELFF
CDR3 DNA: TGTGCCAGCCACCGAGATTCGAACACCGGGGAGCTGTTTTTT
J gene: TRBJ2-2
clone size: NA
V gene: TRBV9
D gene: NA

CDR3 protein: CASSLVSSYNEQFF
CDR3 DNA: TGTGCCAGCAGCTTGGTTAGTTCCTACAATGAGCAGTTCTTC
J gene: TRBJ2-1
clone size: NA
V gene: TRBV5-4
D gene: NA

CDR3 protein: CASSEWDLRVTDTQYF
CDR3 DNA: TGTGCCAGCAGCGAATGGGATCTTCGGGTCACAGATACGCAGTATTTT
J gene: TRBJ2-3
clone size: NA
V gene: TRBV6-2/TRBV6-3
D gene: NA

CDR3 protein: CASSRDKAFF
CDR3 DNA: TGTGCCAGCAGTCGTGATAAAGCTTTCTTT
J gene: TRBJ1-1
clone size: NA
V gene: TRBV6-2/TRBV6-3
D gene: NA

CDR3 protein: CASSRQTRFQYF
CDR3 DNA: TGTGCCAGCTCCCGACAGACTAGATTTCAGTACTTC
J gene: TRBJ2-4
clone size: NA
V gene: TRBV18
D gene: NA

CDR3 protein: CASSQKGGNTIYF
CDR3 DNA: TGTGCCAGCAGCCAAAAAGGGGGAAACACCATATATTTT
J gene: TRBJ1-3
clone size: NA
V gene: TRBV7-9
D gene: NA

CDR3 protein: CASSEQGEAQYF
CDR3 DNA: TGTGCCAGCAGTGAACAGGGAGAAGCCCAGTACTTC
J gene: TRBJ2-5
clone size: NA
V gene: TRBV6-1
D gene: NA

CDR3 protein: CASKRDTEAFF
CDR3 DNA: TGCGCCAGCAAACGGGACACTGAAGCTTTCTTT
J gene: TRBJ1-1
clone size: NA
V gene: TRBV5-1
D gene: NA

CDR3 protein: CASSPGVADTQYF
CDR3 DNA: TGTGCCAGTTCACCTGGGGTGGCAGATACGCAGTATTTT
J gene: TRBJ2-3
clone size: NA
V gene: TRBV18
D gene: NA

CDR3 protein: CASMLSGTDYYGYTF
CDR3 DNA: TGTGCCAGCATGCTCTCCGGGACAGACTACTATGGCTACACCTTC
J gene: TRBJ1-2
clone size: few
V gene: TRBV2
D gene: TRBD1

CDR3 protein: CASSYGSLPSGGPRLETQYF
CDR3 DNA: TGTGCCAGCAGTTACGGCTCCTTGCCTAGCGGGGGGCCCCGGCTAGAGACCCAGTACTTC
J gene: TRBJ2-5
clone size: NA
V gene: TRBV6-2/TRBV6-3
D gene: TRBD2

CDR3 protein: CASSSQRDRVNEQYF
CDR3 DNA: TGCGCCAGCAGTTCACAACGGGACAGGGTAAACGAGCAGTACTTC
J gene: TRBJ2-7
clone size: NA
V gene: TRBV10-2
D gene: TRBD1

CDR3 protein: CATSREGTGPQITF
CDR3 DNA: TGTGCCACCAGCAGAGAGGGGACAGGACCTCAGATCACCTTC
J gene: TRBJ1-2
clone size: NA
V gene: TRBV15
D gene: TRBD1

CDR3 protein: CASSGTSGGTNTGELFF
CDR3 DNA: TGTGCCAGCAGTGGAACTAGCGGGGGGACCAACACCGGGGAGCTGTTTTTT
J gene: TRBJ2-2
clone size: NA
V gene: TRBV25-1
D gene: TRBD2

CDR3 protein: CASSRNPGGQFF
CDR3 DNA: TGTGCCAGCAGTCGGAACCCGGGTGGGCAGTTCTTC
J gene: TRBJ2-1
clone size: NA
V gene: TRBV11-2
D gene: NA

CDR3 protein: CASSLVSGGHYEQYF
CDR3 DNA: TGTGCCAGCAGCTTAGTGTCCGGGGGTCACTACGAGCAGTACTTC
J gene: TRBJ2-7
clone size: NA
V gene: TRBV7-9
D gene: NA

CDR3 protein: CASSPSLGDYNEQFF
CDR3 DNA: TGTGCCAGCAGCCCGTCCCTGGGGGACTACAATGAGCAGTTCTTC
J gene: TRBJ2-1
clone size: NA
V gene: TRBV3-1/TRBV3-2
D gene: NA

CDR3 protein: CATSIARDRIYGYTF
CDR3 DNA: TGTGCCACCAGCATTGCCAGGGATCGGATCTATGGCTACACCTTC
J gene: TRBJ1-2
clone size: NA
V gene: TRBV15
D gene: NA